A single sample is the source of the 12 T cell receptor beta chains below, sequenced in a study of CD8+ T cells in alopecia areata. cDNA serving as the sequencing template came from extracted, reverse transcribed RNA. Measured with immunoSEQ multiplex PCR; TCRdb has only the in-frame clones, and not every one. The sample contains roughly 150,000 clones, around 87% of which appear only once. This material consisted of CD8+ T cells sorted from blood, taken at week 0. Receptors originate from a human donor with alopecia areata.

The chain carries TRBV29-1 and TRBJ2-2; no firm D call. Germline V gene sequence: CDR1 SQVTM, CDR2 ANQGSEA. The CDR3 contains 12 residues. V lost 5 bases and J 8 bases, leaving 12 bases between the germline ends. Here the CDR3 DNA reads TGCAGCGTTCTAATGGTAACTGGGGAGCTGTTTTTT. As protein: CSVLMVTGELFF.

V usage is TRBV2 and J usage is TRBJ2-3; the match to TRBD2 covers 15 bases. The length of the CDR3 is 15 residues. CDR1 SNHLY and CDR2 FYNNEI come from the germline V gene. J was trimmed by 4 bases and V by 5 bases; bases with no gene match: 1. CDR3 sequence reads: CASSWTSGGADTQYF. Written as DNA, the CDR3 is TGTGCCAGCAGTTGGACTAGCGGGGGGGCAGATACGCAGTATTTT.

This sequence joins TRBV19 and TRBJ2-7; TRBD2 agrees at 7 bases. The CDR3 totals 13 residues. The V gene end was trimmed by 6 bases and the J gene end by 1 base; junction bases not matched to a gene: 3. The germline CDR1 and CDR2 sequences are LNHDA and SQIVND (reference sequence). The CDR3 nucleotides read TGTGCCAGTAGCAGCGGGGTGTCCTACGAGCAGTACTTC. Its translation is CASSSGVSYEQYF.

The V call is TRBV25-1, the J call TRBJ1-2; no firm D call. The CDR3 consists of 13 residues. From germline, CDR1 is MGHDK and CDR2 SYGVNS. V was shortened by 2 bases and J by 8 bases, with 12 bases between the two germline ends. CDR3 sequence: CASSEADRRGYTF. The CDR3 bases are TGTGCCAGCAGTGAAGCCGACCGACGGGGCTACACCTTC.

The CDR3 loop is CASSWASGEETQYF. The CDR3 nucleotides are TGTGCCAGCAGCTGGGCCTCGGGGGAAGAGACCCAGTACTTC. The J gene is TRBJ2-5, the V gene TRBV13, with TRBD2 as a possible D gene (6 bases). Trimming took 4 bases from V and 3 from J, leaving 12 bases between them. This CDR3 is built from 14 residues. CDR1 PRHDT and CDR2 FYEKMQ come from the germline V gene (reference sequence). The entire variable domain, with the rest obtained from reference TRBV13 and TRBJ2-5, is as follows: AAGVIQSPRHLIKEKRETATLKCYPIPRHDTVYWYQQGPGQDPQFLISFYEKMQSDKGSIPDRFSAQQFSDYHSELNMSSLELGDSALYFCASSWASGEETQYFGPGTRLLVL.

In this sample, this clone turned up once. The rearrangement links TRBV30 to TRBJ2-7, with 8 bases aligning to TRBD1. The CDR3 spans 14 residues. V lost 4 bases to trimming and J lost 5 bases; unmatched junction nucleotides: 10. Germline-derived CDR1 and CDR2 are GTSNPN and SVGIG (reference sequence). The CDR3 here is CAWTSLDRGHEQYF. In nucleotides, the CDR3 is TGTGCCTGGACCTCCCTCGACAGGGGCCACGAGCAGTACTTC.

The chain couples TRBV5-6 to TRBJ2-1; tentatively, D is TRBD2 (5 bases). Germline lookup yields CDR1 SGHDT and CDR2 YYEEEE. The CDR3 contains 15 residues. V shed 0 bases and J shed 5 bases, with 12 bases lying between them. The CDR3 reads CASSLGVARNNEQFF. The DNA of the CDR3 is TGTGCCAGCAGCTTGGGGGTAGCGCGAAACAATGAGCAGTTCTTC. The full variable domain, in which reference TRBV5-6 and TRBJ2-1 provide the parts outside the CDR3, is DAGVTQSPTHLIKTRGQQVTLRCSPKSGHDTVSWYQQALGQGPQFIFQYYEEEERQRGNFPDRFSGHQFPNYSSELNVNALLLGDSALYLCASSLGVARNNEQFFGPGTRLTVL.

The chain combines TRBV27 with TRBJ2-7; 7 positions agree with TRBD1. The V gene's germline CDR1 is MNHEY and CDR2 SMNVEV (reference sequence). Trimming took 5 bases from V and 5 from J; bases not matched to a gene: 12. The CDR3 is 15 residues long. The CDR3 loop reads CASSPWDSPRDEQYF. CDR3 bases: TGTGCCAGCAGTCCCTGGGACAGCCCGCGAGACGAGCAGTACTTC.

This clone was seen a few times. V gene TRBV7-9 combines with J gene TRBJ1-4, with D perhaps TRBD1 (5 bases). Trimming left V 3 bases short and J 8 bases short, with 19 bases between. Germline CDR1 reads SEHNR; CDR2 reads FQNEAQ (reference sequence). The CDR3 covers 16 residues. The CDR3 protein is CASSFSTGQLGEKLFF. The CDR3 DNA is TGTGCCAGCAGCTTTTCTACAGGCCAATTAGGCGAAAAACTGTTTTTT.

With respect to this clone: In the same sample, other DNA sequences code for this CDR3. The rearrangement joins TRBV27 to TRBJ2-7, with D perhaps TRBD1 (6 bases). The V gene's germline CDR1 is MNHEY and CDR2 SMNVEV (reference sequence). This CDR3 is 13 amino acids long. Trimming removed 3 bases at V and 3 bases at J, with 9 bases between. Here the CDR3 reads CASSFSDSYEQYF. CDR3 sequence (DNA): TGTGCCAGCAGTTTCTCGGACAGCTACGAGCAGTACTTC.

The rearrangement uses TRBV10-1 and TRBJ2-7; 7 nucleotides match TRBD1. The CDR3 is 12 amino acids. Germline-derived CDR1 and CDR2 are WNHNN and SYGVQD (reference sequence). V was pared by 8 bases and J by 2 bases, with 3 bases of the junction left unmatched. CDR3 DNA: TGCGCCAGCGGGGACAGTCCCTACGAGCAGTACTTC. It encodes CASGDSPYEQYF.

The genes are TRBV30 and TRBJ2-2; TRBD2 is a possible D gene (6 bases). Germline V gives CDR1 GTSNPN, CDR2 SVGIG (reference sequence). V was pared by 5 bases and J by 6 bases, with 22 bases between. The CDR3 loop spans 16 amino acids. The chain's CDR3 is CAWAGLAEGLAGELFF. In DNA, the CDR3 is TGTGCCTGGGCGGGATTAGCGGAAGGTCTGGCCGGGGAGCTGTTTTTT.